This T cell receptor beta chain was identified during a study of a mutant IDH1 vaccine in newly diagnosed glioma. Study overall: Radiotherapy, temozolomide, or both had been given previously, and both were given to most.

In regard to this clone: Antigen unknown.

Regarding time point: week 11, during vaccination. Each vaccine dose was 300 ug of mutant IDH1 20-mer peptide, with topical imiquimod. Data came from immunoSEQ multiplex PCR; TCRdb stores just in-frame clones and leaves some out. The sample lists 38,000 or so clones, about 80% seen once, with approximately 16% in the top ten. The CDR3 is 11 amino acids. Trimming took 4 bases from V and 10 from J, leaving 9 bases between them. CDR1 and CDR2 (germline): SGHRS, YFSETQ. The gene calls are TRBV5-1 and TRBJ2-1; D gene unclear. The sequence was obtained from a woman in her twenties or thirties with glioma. Some clones in this sample may be carry-over from other donors' samples. Source: peripheral blood mononuclear cells (PBMCs), taken from a glioma patient whose treatment included an IDH1 peptide vaccine. In DNA form, the CDR3 reads TGCGCCAGCAGCCTCGGCAGGGAGCAGTTCTTC. As protein: CASSLGREQFF.